One and the same sample provided the 6 T cell receptor beta chains below, sequenced in a study of blood T cell repertoires in COVID-19. Measured with immunoSEQ multiplex PCR; TCRdb has only the in-frame clones, and not every one. The data contain more than 200,000 clones, around 88% of them seen just once; the ten biggest clones take up just under 6.5%. The material sequenced was peripheral blood. These receptors originate from a woman aged 30 to 39 with COVID-19, enrolled during active disease.

Concerning this clone itself: Different DNA sequences within this sample yield the same CDR3. The rearrangement uses TRBV18 and TRBJ2-6, with TRBD1 as a possible D gene (5 bases). The length of the CDR3 is 15 residues. Germline loops: CDR1 KGHSH, CDR2 LQKENI. Trimming left V 4 bases short and J 0 bases short, with 7 bases between. The CDR3 DNA is TGTGCCAGCTCACGAGACAGCTCTGGGGCCAACGTCCTGACTTTC. The encoded protein is CASSRDSSGANVLTF.

Only one count was recorded for this clone. This CDR3 is CSVWDRAYSGNTIYF. The CDR3 DNA reads as TGCAGCGTTTGGGACAGGGCCTACTCTGGAAACACCATATATTTT. The chain joins TRBV29-1 to TRBJ1-3; TRBD1 aligns across 9 bases. Looked up from germline, CDR1 is SQVTM and CDR2 is ANQGSEA. There are 15 residues in the CDR3. V shed 5 bases and J 0 bases; nucleotides not matched to a gene: 5.

The chain links TRBV21-1 to TRBJ1-2. TRBV21-1 is assigned pseudogene status. This CDR3 has 14 residues. This chain's CDR3 is CARGSRELWVGYTF. The DNA of the CDR3 is TGTGCCAGGGGTTCGCGGGAACTTTGGGTTGGCTACACCTTC.

The chain joins TRBV5-5 to TRBJ1-2; 7 bases align to TRBD1. The CDR3 consists of 15 residues. CDR1 SGHKS and CDR2 YYEKEE come from the germline V gene (reference sequence). Trimming took 3 bases from V and 5 from J; bases not matched to a gene: 10. This CDR3 reads CASSSVPGQFYGYTF. The CDR3 DNA is TGTGCCAGCAGCTCAGTTCCGGGACAGTTTTATGGCTACACCTTC.

The chain uses TRBV19 and TRBJ2-3, with 13 bases matching TRBD2. CDR1 is LNHDA, CDR2 SQIVND, per germline (reference sequence). The length of the CDR3 is 18 residues. Germline trimming cut 1 base from V and 2 bases from J; bases unmatched to any gene: 6. The CDR3 DNA reads TGTGCCAGTAGTATAGTGCGACTAGCGGGAGGACTCACAGATACGCAGTATTTT. Residues: CASSIVRLAGGLTDTQYF.

CDR3 bases: TGTGCCAGCCAGGGGCCGGGAAACACCATATATTTT. Translated, it gives CASQGPGNTIYF. The rearrangement links TRBV6-6 to TRBJ1-3; D possibly corresponds to TRBD1 (6 bases). There are 12 residues in the CDR3. Per germline, CDR1 MNHNY and CDR2 SVGAGI (reference sequence). V was pared by 8 bases and J by 4 bases, with 9 bases between.